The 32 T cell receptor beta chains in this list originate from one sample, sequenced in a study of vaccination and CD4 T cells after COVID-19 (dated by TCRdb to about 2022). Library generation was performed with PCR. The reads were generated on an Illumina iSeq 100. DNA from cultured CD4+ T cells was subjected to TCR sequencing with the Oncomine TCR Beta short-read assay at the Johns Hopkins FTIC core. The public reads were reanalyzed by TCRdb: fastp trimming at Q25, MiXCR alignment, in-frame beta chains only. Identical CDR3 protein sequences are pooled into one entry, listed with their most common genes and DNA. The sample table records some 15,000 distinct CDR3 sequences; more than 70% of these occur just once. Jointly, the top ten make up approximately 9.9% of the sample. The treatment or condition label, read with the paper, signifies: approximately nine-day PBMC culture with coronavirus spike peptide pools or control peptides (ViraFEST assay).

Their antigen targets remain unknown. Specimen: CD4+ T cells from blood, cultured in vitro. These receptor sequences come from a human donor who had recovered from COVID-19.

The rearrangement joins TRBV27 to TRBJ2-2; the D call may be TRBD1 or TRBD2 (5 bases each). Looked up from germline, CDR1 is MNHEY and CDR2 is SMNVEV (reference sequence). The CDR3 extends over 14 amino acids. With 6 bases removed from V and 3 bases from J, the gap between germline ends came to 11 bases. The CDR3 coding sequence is TGTGCCAGCAGGGGGGTATTGGACACCGGGGAGCTGTTTTTT. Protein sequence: CASRGVLDTGELFF.

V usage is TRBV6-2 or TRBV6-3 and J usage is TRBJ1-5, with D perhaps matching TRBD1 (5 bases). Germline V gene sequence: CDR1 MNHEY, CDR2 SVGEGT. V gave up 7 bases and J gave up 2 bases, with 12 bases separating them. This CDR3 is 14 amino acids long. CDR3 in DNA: TGTGCCAGCAACTTCAGGGAGGGCAATCAGCCCCAGCATTTT. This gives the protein CASNFREGNQPQHF.

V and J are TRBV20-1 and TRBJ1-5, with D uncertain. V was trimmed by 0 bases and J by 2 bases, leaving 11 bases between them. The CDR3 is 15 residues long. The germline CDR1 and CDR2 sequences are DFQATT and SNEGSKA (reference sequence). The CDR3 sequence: CSARDQGIRNQPQHF. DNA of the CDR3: TGCAGTGCTAGAGATCAAGGTATTCGCAATCAGCCCCAGCATTTT.

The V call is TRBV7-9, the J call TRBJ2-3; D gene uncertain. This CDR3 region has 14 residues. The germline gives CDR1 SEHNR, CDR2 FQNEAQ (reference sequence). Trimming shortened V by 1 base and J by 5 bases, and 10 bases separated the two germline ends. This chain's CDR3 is CASSLGGSIDTQYF. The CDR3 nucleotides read TGTGCCAGCAGCTTAGGGGGTTCTATAGATACGCAGTATTTT.

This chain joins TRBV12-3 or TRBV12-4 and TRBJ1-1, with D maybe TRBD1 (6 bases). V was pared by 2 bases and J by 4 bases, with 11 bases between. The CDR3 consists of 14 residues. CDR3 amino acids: CASSLRTEGTEAFF. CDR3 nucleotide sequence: TGTGCCAGCAGTTTAAGGACAGAGGGCACTGAAGCTTTCTTT.

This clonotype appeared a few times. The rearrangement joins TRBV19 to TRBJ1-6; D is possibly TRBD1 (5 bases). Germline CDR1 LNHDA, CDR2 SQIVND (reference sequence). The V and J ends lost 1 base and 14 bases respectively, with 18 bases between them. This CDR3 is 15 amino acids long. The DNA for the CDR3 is TGTGCCAGTAGTATAGCAGACGCGGGACCGGAGGCCCTCCACTTT. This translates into CASSIADAGPEALHF. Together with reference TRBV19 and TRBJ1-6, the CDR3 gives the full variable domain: DGGITQSPKYLFRKEGQNVTLSCEQNLNHDAMYWYRQDPGQGLRLIYYSQIVNDFQKGDIAEGYSVSREKKESFPLTVTSAQKNPTAFYLCASSIADAGPEALHFGNGTRLTVT.

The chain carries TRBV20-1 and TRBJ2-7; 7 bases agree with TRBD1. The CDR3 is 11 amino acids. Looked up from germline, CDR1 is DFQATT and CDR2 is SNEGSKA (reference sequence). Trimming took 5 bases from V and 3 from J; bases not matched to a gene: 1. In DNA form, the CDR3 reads TGCAGTGCTTGGACAGGCTACGAGCAGTACTTC. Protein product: CSAWTGYEQYF.

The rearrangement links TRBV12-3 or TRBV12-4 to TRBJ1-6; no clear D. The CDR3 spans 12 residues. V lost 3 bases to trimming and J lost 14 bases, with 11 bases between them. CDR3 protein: CASSLSGYTLHF. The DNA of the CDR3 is TGTGCCAGCAGTTTGAGCGGGTACACCCTCCACTTT.

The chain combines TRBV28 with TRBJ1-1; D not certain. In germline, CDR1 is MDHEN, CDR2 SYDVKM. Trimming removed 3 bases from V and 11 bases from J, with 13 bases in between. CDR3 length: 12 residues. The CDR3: CASSLVSLGAFF. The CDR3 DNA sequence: TGTGCCAGCAGTTTGGTCTCTCTAGGGGCTTTCTTT.

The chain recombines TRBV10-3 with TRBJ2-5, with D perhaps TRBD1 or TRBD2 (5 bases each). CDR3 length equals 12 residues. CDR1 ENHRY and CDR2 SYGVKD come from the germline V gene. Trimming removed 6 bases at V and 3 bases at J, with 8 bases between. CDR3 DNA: TGTGCCATCAGGGGGGATAAAGAGACCCAGTACTTC. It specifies CAIRGDKETQYF.

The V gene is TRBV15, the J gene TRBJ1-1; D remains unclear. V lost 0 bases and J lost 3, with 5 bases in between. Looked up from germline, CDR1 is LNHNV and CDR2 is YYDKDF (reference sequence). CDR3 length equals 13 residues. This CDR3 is CATSRDMDTEAFF. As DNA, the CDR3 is TGTGCCACCAGCAGAGATATGGACACTGAAGCTTTCTTT. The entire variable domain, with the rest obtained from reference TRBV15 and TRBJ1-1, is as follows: DAMVIQNPRYQVTQFGKPVTLSCSQTLNHNVMYWYQQKSSQAPKLLFHYYDKDFNNEADTPDNFQSRRPNTSFCFLDIRSPGLGDTAMYLCATSRDMDTEAFFGQGTRLTVV.

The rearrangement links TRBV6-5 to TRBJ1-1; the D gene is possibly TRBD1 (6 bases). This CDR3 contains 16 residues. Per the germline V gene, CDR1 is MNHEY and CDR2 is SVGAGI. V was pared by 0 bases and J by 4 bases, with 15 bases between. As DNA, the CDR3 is TGTGCCAGCAGTTACTCGACAGGTCGGAGGAGCACTGAAGCTTTCTTT. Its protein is CASSYSTGRRSTEAFF.

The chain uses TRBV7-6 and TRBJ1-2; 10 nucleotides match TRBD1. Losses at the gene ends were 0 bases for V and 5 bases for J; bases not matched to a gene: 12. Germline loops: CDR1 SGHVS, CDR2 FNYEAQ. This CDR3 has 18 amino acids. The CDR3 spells CASSLAPPNTGQGYGYTF. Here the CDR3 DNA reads TGTGCCAGCAGCTTAGCCCCCCCTAATACGGGACAGGGGTATGGCTACACCTTC.

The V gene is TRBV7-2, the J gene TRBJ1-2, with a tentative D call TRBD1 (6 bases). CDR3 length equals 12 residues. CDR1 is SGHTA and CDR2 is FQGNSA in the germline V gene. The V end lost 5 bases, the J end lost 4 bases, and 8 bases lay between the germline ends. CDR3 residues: CASSLRGYGYTF. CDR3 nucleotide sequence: TGTGCCAGCAGCCTCAGGGGCTATGGCTACACCTTC.

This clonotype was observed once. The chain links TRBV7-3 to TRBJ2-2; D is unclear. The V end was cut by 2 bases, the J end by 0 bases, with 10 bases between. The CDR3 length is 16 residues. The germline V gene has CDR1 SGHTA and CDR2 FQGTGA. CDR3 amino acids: CASSLLGGANTGELFF. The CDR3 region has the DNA TGTGCCAGCAGCTTATTGGGTGGGGCGAACACCGGGGAGCTGTTTTTT.

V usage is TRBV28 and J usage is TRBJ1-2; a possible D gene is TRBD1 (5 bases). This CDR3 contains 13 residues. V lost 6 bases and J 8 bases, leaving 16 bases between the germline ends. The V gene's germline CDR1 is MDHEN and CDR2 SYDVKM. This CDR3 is CASRPRGRDGYTF. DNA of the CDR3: TGTGCCAGCAGACCCCGGGGAAGGGACGGCTACACCTTC.

CDR3 residues: CASSDMSPGQGINQPQHF. CDR3 DNA sequence: TGTGCCAGCAGTGATATGTCCCCGGGACAGGGGATCAATCAGCCCCAGCATTTT. The genes are TRBV6-1 and TRBJ1-5; 10 bases fit TRBD1. Trimming cost V 3 bases and J 3 bases; bases outside gene matches: 11. This CDR3 region has 18 residues. Per germline, CDR1 MNHNS and CDR2 SASEGT.

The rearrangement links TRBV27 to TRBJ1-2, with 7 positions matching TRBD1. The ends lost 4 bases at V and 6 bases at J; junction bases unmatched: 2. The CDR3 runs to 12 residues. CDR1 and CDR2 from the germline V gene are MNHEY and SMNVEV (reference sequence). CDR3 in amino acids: CASSSTGDGYTF. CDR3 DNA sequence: TGTGCCAGCAGTTCTACAGGGGATGGCTACACCTTC.

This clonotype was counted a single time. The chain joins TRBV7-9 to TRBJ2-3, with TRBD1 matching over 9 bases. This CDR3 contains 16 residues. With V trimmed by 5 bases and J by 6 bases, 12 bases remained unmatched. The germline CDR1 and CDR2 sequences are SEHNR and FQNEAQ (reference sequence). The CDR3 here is CASSHKQGAGMDTQYF. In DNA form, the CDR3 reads TGTGCCAGCAGCCATAAACAGGGGGCGGGGATGGATACGCAGTATTTT.

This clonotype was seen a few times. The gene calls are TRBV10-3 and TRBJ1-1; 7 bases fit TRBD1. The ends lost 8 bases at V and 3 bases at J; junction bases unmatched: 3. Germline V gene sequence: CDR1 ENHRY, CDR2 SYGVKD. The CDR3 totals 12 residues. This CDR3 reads CAIQGEYTEAFF. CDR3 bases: TGTGCCATCCAGGGGGAGTACACTGAAGCTTTCTTT.

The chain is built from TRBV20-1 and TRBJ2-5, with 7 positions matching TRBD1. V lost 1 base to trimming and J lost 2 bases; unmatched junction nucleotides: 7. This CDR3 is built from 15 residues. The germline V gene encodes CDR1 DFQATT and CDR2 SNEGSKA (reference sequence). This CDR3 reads CSARGNGTAQETQYF. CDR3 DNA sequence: TGCAGTGCTAGAGGAAATGGGACAGCACAAGAGACCCAGTACTTC.

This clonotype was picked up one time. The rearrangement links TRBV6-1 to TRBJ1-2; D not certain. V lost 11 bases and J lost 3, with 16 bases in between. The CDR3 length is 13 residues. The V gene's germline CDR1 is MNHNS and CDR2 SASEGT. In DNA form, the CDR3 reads TGTGCCTTCTGGGCCATTTCGGACTATGGCTACACCTTC. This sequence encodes CAFWAISDYGYTF.

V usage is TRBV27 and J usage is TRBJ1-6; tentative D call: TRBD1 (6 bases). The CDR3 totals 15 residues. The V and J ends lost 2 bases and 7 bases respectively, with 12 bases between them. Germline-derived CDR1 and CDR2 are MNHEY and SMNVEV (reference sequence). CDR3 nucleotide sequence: TGTGCCAGCAGTTTACGCGCCAGGGGCAATTCACCCCTCCACTTT. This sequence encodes CASSLRARGNSPLHF.

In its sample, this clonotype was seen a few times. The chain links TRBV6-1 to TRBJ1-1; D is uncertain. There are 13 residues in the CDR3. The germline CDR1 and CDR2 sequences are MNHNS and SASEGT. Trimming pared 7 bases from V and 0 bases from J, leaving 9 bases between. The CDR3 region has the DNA TGTGCCAGCACGGGGTTCATGAACACTGAAGCTTTCTTT. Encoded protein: CASTGFMNTEAFF.

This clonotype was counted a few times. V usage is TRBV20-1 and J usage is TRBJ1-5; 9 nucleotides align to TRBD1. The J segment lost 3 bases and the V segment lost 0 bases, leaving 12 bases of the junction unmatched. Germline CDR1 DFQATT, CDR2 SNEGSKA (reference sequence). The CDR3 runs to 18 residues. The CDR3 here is CSARDLDRGFLPNQPQHF. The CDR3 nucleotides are TGCAGTGCTAGAGATTTGGACAGGGGCTTTCTCCCCAATCAGCCCCAGCATTTT.

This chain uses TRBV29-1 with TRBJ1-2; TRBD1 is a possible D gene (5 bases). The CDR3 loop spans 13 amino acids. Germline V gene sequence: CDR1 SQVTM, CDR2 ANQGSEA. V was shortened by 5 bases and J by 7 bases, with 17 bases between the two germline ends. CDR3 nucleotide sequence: TGCAGCGTTTTGGGTGTGGGGCAGGGTGGCTACACCTTC. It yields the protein CSVLGVGQGGYTF.

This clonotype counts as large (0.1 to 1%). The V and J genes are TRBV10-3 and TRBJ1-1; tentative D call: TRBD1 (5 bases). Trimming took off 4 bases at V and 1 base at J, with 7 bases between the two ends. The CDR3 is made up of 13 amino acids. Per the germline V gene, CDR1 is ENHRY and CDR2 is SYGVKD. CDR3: CAISGQQNTEAFF. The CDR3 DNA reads TGTGCCATCAGTGGACAGCAGAACACTGAAGCTTTCTTT.

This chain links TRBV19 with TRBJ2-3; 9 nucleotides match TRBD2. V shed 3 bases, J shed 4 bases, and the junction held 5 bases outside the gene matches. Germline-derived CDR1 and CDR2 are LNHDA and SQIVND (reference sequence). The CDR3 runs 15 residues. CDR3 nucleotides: TGTGCCAGTAGTATTGCGGGAGGGCCTGCAGATACGCAGTATTTT. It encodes CASSIAGGPADTQYF.

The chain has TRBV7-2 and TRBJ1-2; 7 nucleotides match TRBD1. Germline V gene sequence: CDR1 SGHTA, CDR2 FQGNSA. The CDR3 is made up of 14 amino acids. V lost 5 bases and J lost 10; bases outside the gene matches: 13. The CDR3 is CASSTRQGDCDYTF. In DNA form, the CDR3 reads TGTGCCAGCAGCACTCGACAGGGAGACTGTGACTACACCTTC.

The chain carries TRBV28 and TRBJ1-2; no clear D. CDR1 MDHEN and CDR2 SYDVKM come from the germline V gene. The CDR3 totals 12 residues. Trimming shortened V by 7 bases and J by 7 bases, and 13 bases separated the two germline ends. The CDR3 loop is CASTPGVVGYTF. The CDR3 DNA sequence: TGTGCCAGCACCCCCGGGGTCGTTGGCTACACCTTC.

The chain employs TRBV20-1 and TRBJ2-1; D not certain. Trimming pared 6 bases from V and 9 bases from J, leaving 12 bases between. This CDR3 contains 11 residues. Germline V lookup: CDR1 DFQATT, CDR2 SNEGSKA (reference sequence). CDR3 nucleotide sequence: TGCAGTGCGGTAGGGTCCATTGAGCAGTTCTTC. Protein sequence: CSAVGSIEQFF.

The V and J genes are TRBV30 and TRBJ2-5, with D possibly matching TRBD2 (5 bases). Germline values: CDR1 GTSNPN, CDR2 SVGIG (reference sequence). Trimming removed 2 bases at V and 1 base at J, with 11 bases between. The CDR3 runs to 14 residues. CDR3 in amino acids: CAWSRVATQETQYF. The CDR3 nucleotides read TGTGCCTGGAGTAGGGTAGCGACCCAAGAGACCCAGTACTTC.